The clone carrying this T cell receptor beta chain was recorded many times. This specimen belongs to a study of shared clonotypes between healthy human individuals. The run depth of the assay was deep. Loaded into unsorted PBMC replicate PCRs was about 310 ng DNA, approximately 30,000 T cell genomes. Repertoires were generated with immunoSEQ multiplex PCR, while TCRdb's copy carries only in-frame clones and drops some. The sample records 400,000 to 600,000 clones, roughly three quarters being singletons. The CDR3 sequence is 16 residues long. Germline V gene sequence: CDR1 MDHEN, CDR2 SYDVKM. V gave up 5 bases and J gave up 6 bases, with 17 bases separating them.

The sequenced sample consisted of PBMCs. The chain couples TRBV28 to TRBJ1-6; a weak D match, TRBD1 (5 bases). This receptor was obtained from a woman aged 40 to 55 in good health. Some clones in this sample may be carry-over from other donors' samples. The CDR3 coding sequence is TGTGCCAGCAGTCCTCCCCCGGGACGCGTTAATTCACCCCTCCACTTT. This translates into CASSPPPGRVNSPLHF.